This T cell receptor beta chain was profiled in a study of identical twins. The germline V gene encodes CDR1 SEHNR and CDR2 FQNEAQ (reference sequence). The CDR3 has 13 residues. V was pared by 4 bases and J by 5 bases, with 12 bases between. TCRdb called the 5' RACE reads again in MiXCR, with one record for every CDR3 protein. The table has some 500,000 distinct CDR3 sequences, over 8.5% seen once; the top ten hold approximately 3.2%. This clonotype was seen only a few times. The same data also went into a second study, on yellow fever vaccine responses in identical twins.

Sequenced material: PBMCs. The rearrangement uses TRBV7-9 and TRBJ2-7; D is possibly TRBD1 or TRBD2 (5 bases each). The source of this sequence is a woman younger than 30 in good health. The CDR3 protein is CASSSGTYDEQYF. The CDR3 nucleotides read TGTGCCAGCAGCTCCGGGACCTACGACGAGCAGTACTTC.